A selection of T cell receptor beta chains follows, all from one sample in a study of blood T cell repertoires in COVID-19. TCRdb keeps only in-frame clones here, not all; method: immunoSEQ multiplex PCR. The sample shows 200,000 to 250,000 clones, roughly 91% of them seen only once. The sequenced sample was PBMCs or T cells enriched from blood (not recorded which). The origin of the receptors is a man in his thirties or forties in a cohort exposed to, infected with or recovered from COVID-19 (not recorded which). Each CDR3 is given with its conserved first and last residue.

J	V	CDR3
TRBJ2-3	TRBV10-3	CAISGWTSDTDTQYF
TRBJ2-3	TRBV5-1	CASSPGLAGVKDTQYF
TRBJ2-3	TRBV28	CATIQSQGADTQYF
TRBJ2-1	TRBV27	CASSFYARSSYNEQFF
TRBJ2-7	TRBV6-2/TRBV6-3	CASSYPWTRSYEQYF
TRBJ2-2	TRBV4-1	CASSQPWANTGELFF
TRBJ2-2	TRBV7-9	CASSPAGGRGGELFF
TRBJ1-4	TRBV3-1/TRBV3-2	CASSRGTGHANEKLFF
TRBJ1-1	TRBV5-5	CASSLVTGETEAFF
TRBJ2-5	TRBV20-1	CSASEPSWIFQGYGETQYF
TRBJ1-2	TRBV29-1	CSVEPQGSNYGYTF
TRBJ2-2	TRBV24-1	CATSTSGGEGVKWNTGELFF
TRBJ1-1	TRBV2	CASSGDRKSEAFF
TRBJ2-7	TRBV24-1	CATSDPGTGNSYEQYF
TRBJ1-2	TRBV5-1	CASSSGGSGYGYTF
TRBJ1-2	TRBV6-2/TRBV6-3	CASSYASPGTYGYTF
TRBJ2-1	TRBV29-1	CSVGTGGRNEQFF
TRBJ2-6	TRBV6-1	CASSVSGSSGANVLTF
TRBJ2-1	TRBV9	CASSVSGSNNNEQFF
TRBJ2-2	TRBV5-1	CASSLGAVNTGELFF